The source of this T cell receptor beta chain is a study of memory CD8 T cells in hepatitis C reinfection. Comments on this clone: The antigen is undetermined.

The CDR3 is 17 amino acids. Germline lookup yields CDR1 MGHRA and CDR2 YSYEKL. Trimming removed 0 bases at V and 1 base at J, with 14 bases between. Only in-frame clones appear in the TCRdb table, and some are missing; sequencing was by immunoSEQ multiplex PCR. The sample consists of some 46,000 clones, roughly 89% of them appearing once. Study-level results: Only 4 or 5 donors prevented definitive conclusions about public clonotypes.

Time point in this sample: late/post reinfection, 12 to 24 weeks after detection. Sorted cells were sequenced directly ex vivo without any in vitro expansion. The clonotype was recovered from a man younger than 35 with hepatitis C virus infection. Material for sequencing was naive CD8+ T cells sorted from blood. This sequence joins TRBV4-1 and TRBJ2-3; possible D gene TRBD2, 6 bases. The CDR3 DNA sequence: TGCGCCAGCAGCCAAGAGCCGACGGGGGTTGGCACAGATACGCAGTATTTT. Its protein product is CASSQEPTGVGTDTQYF.